Listed below are T cell receptor beta chains from one sample, sequenced in a study of blood T cell repertoires in COVID-19. Measured with immunoSEQ multiplex PCR; TCRdb has only the in-frame clones, and not every one. The top ten clones hold 10% to 15% of a sample with more than 100,000 clones, approximately 87% of them seen once. Input material: peripheral blood. The receptors here all came from a human donor in a cohort sampled during active or convalescent COVID-19. CDR3s include the opening cysteine and the closing phenylalanine or tryptophan. D genes are given only for firm matches. Expanded clones get a size class; other rows say once, few or many, or leave the size out.

abundance: .; v_gene: TRBV4-1; d_gene: TRBD1; j_gene: TRBJ1-6; CDR3nt: TGCGCCAGCAGCCCAGAGGGGACAGGTGCTTCGGGACCCCTCCACTTT; CDR3aa: CASSPEGTGASGPLHF
abundance: .; v_gene: TRBV7-2; d_gene: .; j_gene: TRBJ1-5; CDR3nt: TGTGCCAGCAGCCCATCAAGCAATCAGCCCCAGCATTTT; CDR3aa: CASSPSSNQPQHF
abundance: once; v_gene: TRBV6-1; d_gene: TRBD1; j_gene: TRBJ1-5; CDR3nt: TGTGCCAGCAGTGGCCGGGTTGTCAGGGGGCTTGGTCAGCCCCAGCATTTT; CDR3aa: CASSGRVVRGLGQPQHF
abundance: .; v_gene: TRBV5-4; d_gene: TRBD1; j_gene: TRBJ1-4; CDR3nt: TGTGCCAGCAGTTCATCGCAGGGGGCGCAGAGTGAAAAACTGTTTTTT; CDR3aa: CASSSSQGAQSEKLFF
abundance: .; v_gene: TRBV7-2; d_gene: .; j_gene: TRBJ1-4; CDR3nt: TGTGCCGGAACGGGGGGGCCCCCCACTAATGAAAAACTGTTTTTT; CDR3aa: CAGTGGPPTNEKLFF
abundance: .; v_gene: TRBV10-3; d_gene: TRBD1; j_gene: TRBJ2-2; CDR3nt: TGTGCCATCAGTGGTTGGGACAGGGACACCGGGGAGCTGTTTTTT; CDR3aa: CAISGWDRDTGELFF
abundance: once; v_gene: TRBV4-1; d_gene: .; j_gene: TRBJ2-4; CDR3nt: TGCGCCAGCAGCCAGGGTGTCCGGAGAGGTAGGCGTGACATTCAGTACTTC; CDR3aa: CASSQGVRRGRRDIQYF
abundance: .; v_gene: TRBV7-2; d_gene: TRBD2; j_gene: TRBJ2-7; CDR3nt: TGTGCCAGCAGCCCCGAGGGGACTAGCGGGAGCTACGAGCAGTACTTC; CDR3aa: CASSPEGTSGSYEQYF
abundance: .; v_gene: TRBV6-5; d_gene: TRBD2; j_gene: TRBJ2-1; CDR3nt: TGTGCCAGCAGCCCCTTTCGCGGGGGGTGGAATGAGCAGTTCTTC; CDR3aa: CASSPFRGGWNEQFF
abundance: .; v_gene: TRBV5-1; d_gene: .; j_gene: TRBJ2-7; CDR3nt: TGCGCCAGCAGCTTCCAGGGGAACTACGAGCAGTACTTC; CDR3aa: CASSFQGNYEQYF
abundance: once; v_gene: TRBV18; d_gene: TRBD1; j_gene: TRBJ2-2; CDR3nt: TGTGCCAGCTCACCACCCCCGGAAGTGAGGGGGCCGAACACCGGGGAGCTGTTTTTT; CDR3aa: CASSPPPEVRGPNTGELFF
abundance: .; v_gene: TRBV4-1; d_gene: .; j_gene: TRBJ1-3; CDR3nt: TGCGCCAGCAGCCAAGTTTTAAGCCCTGGGAGGGGTGGAAACACCATATATTTT; CDR3aa: CASSQVLSPGRGGNTIYF
abundance: .; v_gene: TRBV6-5; d_gene: .; j_gene: TRBJ2-3; CDR3nt: TGTGCCAGCAGTAGGGGAAGTCGCACAGATACGCAGTATTTT; CDR3aa: CASSRGSRTDTQYF
abundance: .; v_gene: TRBV19; d_gene: .; j_gene: TRBJ2-7; CDR3nt: TGTGCCAGTAGTATTGGAGGACAGAAGGCGTCCGAGCAGTACTTC; CDR3aa: CASSIGGQKASEQYF
abundance: once; v_gene: TRBV7-2; d_gene: .; j_gene: TRBJ1-2; CDR3nt: TGTGCCAGCGGAGGGTCCTCTAACTATGGCTACACCTTC; CDR3aa: CASGGSSNYGYTF
abundance: .; v_gene: TRBV11-2; d_gene: .; j_gene: TRBJ2-1; CDR3nt: TGTGCCAGCAGCTCAGACGGTTTCTACAATGAGCAGTTCTTC; CDR3aa: CASSSDGFYNEQFF
abundance: once; v_gene: TRBV7-8; d_gene: TRBD1; j_gene: TRBJ1-1; CDR3nt: TGTGCCAGCAGCTTAGGACAGGGGAGTACTGAAGCTTTCTTT; CDR3aa: CASSLGQGSTEAFF
abundance: .; v_gene: TRBV4-1; d_gene: .; j_gene: TRBJ2-5; CDR3nt: TGCGCCAGCAGCCGGGAAACAGGGACGAGTGGCGGGACCCAGTACTTC; CDR3aa: CASSRETGTSGGTQYF
abundance: once; v_gene: TRBV6-6; d_gene: .; j_gene: TRBJ1-1; CDR3nt: TGTGCCAGCACCGACAACCGGGGACTTGAAGCTTTCTTT; CDR3aa: CASTDNRGLEAFF
abundance: few; v_gene: TRBV30; d_gene: TRBD1; j_gene: TRBJ1-2; CDR3nt: TGTGCCTGGAGTGTTCGTCGGACAGGCCTATATGGCTACACCTTC; CDR3aa: CAWSVRRTGLYGYTF
abundance: .; v_gene: TRBV7-8; d_gene: .; j_gene: TRBJ2-5; CDR3nt: TGTGCCAGCAGCTTAGTTGGTAGCCCTGTCGCCGTGTACTTC; CDR3aa: CASSLVGSPVAVYF
abundance: .; v_gene: TRBV10-3; d_gene: .; j_gene: TRBJ1-5; CDR3nt: TGTGCCATCAGGGACAATAATCAGCCCCAGCATTTT; CDR3aa: CAIRDNNQPQHF
abundance: .; v_gene: TRBV11-2; d_gene: TRBD1; j_gene: TRBJ2-2; CDR3nt: TGTGCCAGCAGCTTGGGGGACAGGGTTGAAACCGGGGAGCTGTTTTTT; CDR3aa: CASSLGDRVETGELFF
abundance: many; v_gene: TRBV6-5; d_gene: .; j_gene: TRBJ1-6; CDR3nt: TGTGCCAGCAGTTACTCCTTTTCCTCACCCCTCCACTTT; CDR3aa: CASSYSFSSPLHF
abundance: .; v_gene: TRBV2; d_gene: TRBD1; j_gene: TRBJ2-6; CDR3nt: TGTGCCAGCAGTCCCAACAGGGGGACTGGGGCCAACGTCCTGACTTTC; CDR3aa: CASSPNRGTGANVLTF
abundance: .; v_gene: TRBV2; d_gene: .; j_gene: TRBJ2-7; CDR3nt: TGTGCCAGCAAGGGGGACGGACCAACCGAGCAGTACTTC; CDR3aa: CASKGDGPTEQYF
abundance: .; v_gene: TRBV7-2; d_gene: TRBD2; j_gene: TRBJ2-7; CDR3nt: TGTGCCAGCAGCTTTCCTACGGGACTAGCCGCCTACGAGCAGTACTTC; CDR3aa: CASSFPTGLAAYEQYF
abundance: .; v_gene: TRBV18; d_gene: TRBD1; j_gene: TRBJ1-1; CDR3nt: TGTGCCAGCTCACCAGGGGACAGGAGTTGGACTGAAGCTTTCTTT; CDR3aa: CASSPGDRSWTEAFF
abundance: once; v_gene: TRBV18; d_gene: TRBD2; j_gene: TRBJ2-1; CDR3nt: TGTGCCAGCTCCCCCCCCGCGGGGGGGCCGAATGAGCAGTTCTTC; CDR3aa: CASSPPAGGPNEQFF
abundance: .; v_gene: TRBV2; d_gene: TRBD1; j_gene: TRBJ1-5; CDR3nt: TGTGCCAGCAGTCTCAACAGGGGCGAAGATCAGCCCCAGCATTTT; CDR3aa: CASSLNRGEDQPQHF
abundance: .; v_gene: TRBV5-1; d_gene: TRBD1; j_gene: TRBJ1-5; CDR3nt: TGCGCCAGCAGCTTACCTCCCGGGACAGGCAATCAGCCCCAGCATTTT; CDR3aa: CASSLPPGTGNQPQHF